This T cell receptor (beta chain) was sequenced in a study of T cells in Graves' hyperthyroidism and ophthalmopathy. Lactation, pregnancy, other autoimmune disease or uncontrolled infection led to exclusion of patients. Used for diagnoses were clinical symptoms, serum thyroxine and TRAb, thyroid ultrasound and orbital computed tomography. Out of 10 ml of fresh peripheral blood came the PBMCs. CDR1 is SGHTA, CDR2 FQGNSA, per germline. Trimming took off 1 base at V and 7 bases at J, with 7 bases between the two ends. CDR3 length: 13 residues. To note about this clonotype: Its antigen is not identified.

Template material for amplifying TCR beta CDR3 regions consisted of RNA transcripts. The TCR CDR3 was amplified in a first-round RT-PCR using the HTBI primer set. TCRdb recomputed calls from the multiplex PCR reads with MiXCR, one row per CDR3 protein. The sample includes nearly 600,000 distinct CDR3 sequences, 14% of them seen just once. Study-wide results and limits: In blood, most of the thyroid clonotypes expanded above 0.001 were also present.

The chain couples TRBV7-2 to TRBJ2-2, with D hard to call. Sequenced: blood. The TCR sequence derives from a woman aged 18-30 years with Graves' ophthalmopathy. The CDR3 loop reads CASSLVESGELFF. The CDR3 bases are TGTGCCAGCAGCTTAGTGGAGAGCGGGGAGCTGTTTTTT. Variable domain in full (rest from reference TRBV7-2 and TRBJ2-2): GAGVSQSPSNKVTEKGKDVELRCDPISGHTALYWYRQSLGQGLEFLIYFQGNSAPDKSGLPSDRFSAERTGGSVSTLTIQRTQQEDSAVYLCASSLVESGELFFGEGSRLTVL.